These T cell receptor beta chains were read from a single sample in a study of T cell clonotyping in hematopoietic cell transplantation. The table came from immunoSEQ multiplex PCR; TCRdb's copy has only in-frame clones and leaves some out. Altogether 13,000 to 15,000 clones are present, about nine tenths being singletons, with the ten largest covering roughly 13%. Sequenced material: PBMCs, taken 100 days after allogeneic stem cell transplant. The receptors come from a male patient aged 50 to 59 who had an allogeneic stem cell transplant from an unrelated donor, so T cells may come from the graft donor. Some clones in this sample may be carry-over from other donors' samples. CDR3s include the opening cysteine and the closing phenylalanine or tryptophan.

cdr3_aa v_call
CASSGAGTSNEQFF TRBV10-1
CSGRSSYEQYF TRBV29-1
CASSDMGTSGYEQYF TRBV28
CASSFLNLDASYEQYF TRBV7-9
CASRPRLAGGSYEQYF TRBV6-6
CASSLASGNEAFF TRBV7-3
CASSVTGFYNEQFF TRBV9
CASSLAGLAVPYF TRBV7-2
CASSYSRGGADTEAFF TRBV6-5
CASSLVVGTNTGELFF TRBV7-6